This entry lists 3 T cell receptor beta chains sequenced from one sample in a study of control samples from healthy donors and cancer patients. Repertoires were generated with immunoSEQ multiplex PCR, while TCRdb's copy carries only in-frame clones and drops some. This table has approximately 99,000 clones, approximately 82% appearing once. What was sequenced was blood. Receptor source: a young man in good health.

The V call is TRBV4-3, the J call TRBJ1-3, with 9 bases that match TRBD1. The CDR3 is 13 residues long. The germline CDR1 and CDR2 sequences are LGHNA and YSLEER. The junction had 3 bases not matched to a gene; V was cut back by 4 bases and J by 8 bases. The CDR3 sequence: CASSRDRDDTIYF. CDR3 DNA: TGCGCCAGCAGCCGGGACAGGGATGACACCATATATTTT.

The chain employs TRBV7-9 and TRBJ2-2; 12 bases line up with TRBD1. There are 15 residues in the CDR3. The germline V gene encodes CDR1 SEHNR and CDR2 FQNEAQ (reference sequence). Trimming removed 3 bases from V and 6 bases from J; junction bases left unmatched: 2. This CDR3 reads CASSFGTGGSGELFF. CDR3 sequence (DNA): TGTGCCAGCAGCTTCGGGACAGGGGGCTCCGGGGAGCTGTTTTTT.

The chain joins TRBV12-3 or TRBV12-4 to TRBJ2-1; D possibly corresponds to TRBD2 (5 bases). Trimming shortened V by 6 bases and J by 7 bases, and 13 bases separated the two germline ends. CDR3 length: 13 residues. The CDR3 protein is CASSLGSGNEQFF. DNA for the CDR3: TGTGCCAGCAGCCTGGGGAGCGGAAATGAGCAGTTCTTC.